The 27 T cell receptor beta chains listed next were all sequenced from one sample in a study of T-cell reconstitution after alpha-beta-depleted transplantation in children. The authors prepared the TCRbeta library with unique molecular identifiers. TCRdb re-called the PCR reads with MiXCR, one entry per CDR3 protein. The sample records about 540,000 distinct CDR3 sequences, approximately 20% being singletons. The source was PBMCs from the stem cell graft donor, collected from the stem cell graft. The receptor source for this set is a human donor who donated a stem cell graft to a child with acute lymphoblastic leukemia.

This clonotype was counted only a few times. V and J are TRBV7-9 and TRBJ2-7, with D unclear. Germline V CDR1 and CDR2: SEHNR, FQNEAQ (reference sequence). The CDR3 has 14 amino acids. Trimming removed 1 base at V and 3 bases at J, with 10 bases between. Here the CDR3 reads CASSLVERDYEQYF. For the CDR3, the DNA is TGTGCCAGCAGCTTAGTGGAGAGAGACTACGAGCAGTACTTC.

The rearrangement joins TRBV30 to TRBJ1-4; D is unresolved. Germline CDR1 GTSNPN, CDR2 SVGIG (reference sequence). The germline V and J ends were trimmed by 0 bases and 5 bases, with 13 bases remaining between them. The CDR3 is made up of 15 amino acids. This CDR3 is CAWSVTRTRNEKLFF. CDR3 nucleotides: TGTGCCTGGAGTGTTACGAGGACCCGAAATGAAAAACTGTTTTTT.

This clonotype has only a few counts. The rearrangement uses TRBV12-3 or TRBV12-4 and TRBJ2-2, with D unclear. The CDR3 sequence is 15 residues long. The V end lost 2 bases, the J end lost 7 bases, and 14 bases lay between the germline ends. The CDR3 reads CASSLFGVILGELFF. In DNA form, the CDR3 reads TGTGCCAGCAGTTTATTTGGGGTAATCCTCGGGGAGCTGTTTTTT.

This chain connects TRBV12-3 or TRBV12-4 to TRBJ1-4; a possible D gene is TRBD1 (5 bases). This CDR3 has 14 residues. Trimming shortened V by 5 bases and J by 7 bases, and 14 bases separated the two germline ends. The CDR3, as DNA: TGTGCCAGCAGTGAGGGGTATCGGGTTGAAAAACTGTTTTTT. Residues: CASSEGYRVEKLFF.

This clonotype has just a few counts. The chain uses TRBV24-1 and TRBJ2-3; D is undetermined. V gave up 6 bases and J gave up 0 bases, with 15 bases separating them. The V gene's germline CDR1 is KGHDR and CDR2 SFDVKD. This CDR3 spans 16 amino acids. As DNA, the CDR3 is TGTGCCACCAGTTTTTCGGTAGGACCTAGCACAGATACGCAGTATTTT. Translating it yields CATSFSVGPSTDTQYF.

The V and J genes are TRBV6-5 and TRBJ1-3, with D unclear. This CDR3 is built from 16 residues. V was shortened by 7 bases and J by 2 bases, with 18 bases between the two germline ends. Germline CDR1 MNHEY, CDR2 SVGAGI. In nucleotides, the CDR3 is TGTGCCAGCATTTTCAGGCTCCCGAAGGCTGGAAACACCATATATTTT. Translation gives CASIFRLPKAGNTIYF.

The rearrangement joins TRBV7-9 to TRBJ2-7; TRBD1 matches at 10 bases. Trimming took 2 bases from V and 3 from J; bases not matched to a gene: 7. Germline V gene data show CDR1 as SEHNR and CDR2 as FQNEAQ (reference sequence). CDR3 length: 16 residues. CDR3 coding DNA: TGTGCCAGCAGCTTACCCTTGACAGGGGGCGGCTACGAGCAGTACTTC. This translates into CASSLPLTGGGYEQYF.

The CDR3 here is CASSHWTGTEAFF. The CDR3 DNA reads TGTGCCAGCAGCCACTGGACGGGGACTGAAGCTTTCTTT. This sequence joins TRBV14 and TRBJ1-1, with D unclear. V dropped 3 bases and J dropped 5 bases, with 10 bases sitting between them. The CDR3 length is 13 residues. Germline V lookup: CDR1 SGHDN, CDR2 FVKESK. Together with reference TRBV14 and TRBJ1-1, the CDR3 gives the full variable domain: EAGVTQFPSHSVIEKGQTVTLRCDPISGHDNLYWYRRVMGKEIKFLLHFVKESKQDESGMPNNRFLAERTGGTYSTLKVQPAELEDSGVYFCASSHWTGTEAFFGQGTRLTVV.

This clonotype was seen repeatedly, ten times or more. J is TRBJ2-4 and V is TRBV29-1; 7 bases fit TRBD1. The CDR3 is 13 residues long. V lost 7 bases to trimming and J lost 9 bases; unmatched junction nucleotides: 12. Germline V CDR1 and CDR2: SQVTM, ANQGSEA. This CDR3 reads CSGGRQGDSIQYF. The CDR3 DNA sequence: TGCAGCGGAGGGAGACAGGGTGACAGCATTCAGTACTTC.

The V call is TRBV10-3, the J call TRBJ1-1; the D is unclear. Per germline, CDR1 ENHRY and CDR2 SYGVKD. The CDR3 totals 13 residues. Trimming left V 0 bases short and J 6 bases short, with 8 bases between. The CDR3 region has the DNA TGTGCCATCAGTGAGTCGGCTGGCGCTGAAGCTTTCTTT. Translated, it gives CAISESAGAEAFF.

This clonotype was seen a few times. V and J are TRBV19 and TRBJ1-2; 7 bases fit TRBD1. CDR1 is LNHDA and CDR2 is SQIVND in the germline V gene (reference sequence). The junction had 12 bases not matched to a gene; V was cut back by 2 bases and J by 3 bases. This CDR3 region has 17 residues. Here the CDR3 DNA reads TGTGCCAGTAGTATACTTATTTACGACAGGGCGGACTATGGCTACACCTTC. It encodes CASSILIYDRADYGYTF. The variable domain in full, with the rest retrieved from reference TRBV19 and TRBJ1-2, is DGGITQSPKYLFRKEGQNVTLSCEQNLNHDAMYWYRQDPGQGLRLIYYSQIVNDFQKGDIAEGYSVSREKKESFPLTVTSAQKNPTAFYLCASSILIYDRADYGYTFGSGTRLTVV.

The chain has TRBV4-1 and TRBJ2-5; 12 bases fit TRBD1. In germline, CDR1 is MGHRA, CDR2 YSYEKL. V lost 3 bases, J lost 5 bases, and 13 bases stayed unmatched. The CDR3 length is 18 residues. The CDR3 sequence is CASSQLYKGTGGWETQYF. The CDR3 bases are TGCGCCAGCAGCCAGTTATACAAGGGGACAGGGGGCTGGGAGACCCAGTACTTC.

This clonotype was seen only a few times. The rearrangement joins TRBV9 to TRBJ2-1; D gene ambiguous. This CDR3 is built from 14 residues. Trimming shortened V by 0 bases and J by 9 bases, and 13 bases separated the two germline ends. Germline CDR1 is SGDLS and CDR2 is YYNGEE. The CDR3 DNA is TGTGCCAGCAGCGTAGGCCCGGCGAGTAGTGAGCAGTTCTTC. It codes for CASSVGPASSEQFF.

This clonotype was counted only a few times. The chain carries TRBV7-6 and TRBJ2-1, with 16 bases matching TRBD2. Germline CDR1 reads SGHVS; CDR2 reads FNYEAQ. The CDR3 length is 15 residues. The V segment lost 8 bases and the J segment 5 bases; nucleotides outside the gene matches: 3. CDR3 sequence reads: CASGGTSGRDNEQFF. The CDR3 DNA follows: TGTGCCAGCGGAGGGACTAGCGGGAGGGACAATGAGCAGTTCTTC.

The V gene is TRBV20-1, the J gene TRBJ1-2; perhaps TRBD1 as D (6 bases). Germline V CDR1 and CDR2: DFQATT, SNEGSKA (reference sequence). V was trimmed by 1 base and J by 7 bases, leaving 19 bases between them. CDR3 length equals 15 residues. The CDR3 sequence: CSARVTDGGQAGYTF. Here the CDR3 DNA reads TGCAGTGCTAGAGTTACAGACGGGGGCCAGGCTGGCTACACCTTC.

This clonotype showed up just a few times. The J gene is TRBJ1-3, the V gene TRBV5-6; TRBD1 aligns across 8 bases. Looked up from germline, CDR1 is SGHDT and CDR2 is YYEEEE. The CDR3 loop spans 13 amino acids. V was clipped by 3 bases and J by 4 bases; unmatched bases: 0. The CDR3 spells CASSWDRGNTIYF. The CDR3 DNA is TGTGCCAGCAGCTGGGACAGGGGAAACACCATATATTTT.

The chain employs TRBV30 and TRBJ1-1; D gene uncertain. The CDR3 length is 14 residues. Germline CDR1 reads GTSNPN; CDR2 reads SVGIG (reference sequence). V lost 1 base and J lost 0, with 9 bases in between. CDR3 nucleotide sequence: TGTGCCTGGAGTGACGGAGTCTTGAACACTGAAGCTTTCTTT. Translating gives CAWSDGVLNTEAFF.

V and J are TRBV5-5 and TRBJ1-1; D may be TRBD1 (6 bases). The CDR3 length is 15 residues. The V gene lost 1 base and the J gene lost 2 bases, with 12 bases spanning the gap. Germline CDR1 and CDR2: SGHKS and YYEKEE (reference sequence). The CDR3: CASSLRQAPNTEAFF. CDR3 DNA sequence: TGTGCCAGCAGCTTGCGACAGGCCCCTAACACTGAAGCTTTCTTT.

This clonotype was counted between two and nine times. The J gene is TRBJ2-1, the V gene TRBV10-3; D gene unclear. Trimming pared 0 bases from V and 8 bases from J, leaving 8 bases between. This CDR3 contains 13 residues. Germline CDR1 reads ENHRY; CDR2 reads SYGVKD. CDR3 DNA: TGTGCCATCAGTGAGTCTCTGGGTTATGAGCAGTTCTTC. As protein: CAISESLGYEQFF.

This clonotype has just one count. This rearrangement joins TRBV5-5 to TRBJ2-1; TRBD2 matches 11 bases. CDR1 and CDR2 from the germline V gene are SGHKS and YYEKEE (reference sequence). Losses at the gene ends were 2 bases for V and 5 bases for J; bases not matched to a gene: 3. The CDR3 loop spans 15 amino acids. CDR3: CASSFRLAGNNEQFF. The CDR3, as DNA: TGTGCCAGCAGCTTCCGACTAGCGGGAAACAATGAGCAGTTCTTC.

J is TRBJ1-2 and V is TRBV24-1; 7 nucleotides align to TRBD1. Germline V gene lookup returns CDR1 KGHDR and CDR2 SFDVKD. The V and J ends lost 2 bases and 6 bases, in that order; junction bases with no gene match: 5. The CDR3 is made up of 14 amino acids. This chain's CDR3 is CATSDSDRDNGYTF. Here the CDR3 DNA reads TGTGCCACCAGTGATTCAGACAGGGACAATGGCTACACCTTC.

The sample holds a few counts of this clonotype. V and J are TRBV7-8 and TRBJ1-2; no firm D call. The germline CDR1 and CDR2 sequences are SGHVS and FQNEAQ. This CDR3 comprises 14 residues. The V end was cut by 1 base, the J end by 4 bases, with 10 bases between. The CDR3 nucleotides read TGTGCCAGCAGCTTAGGGAATCTGGGCTATGGCTACACCTTC. Its protein is CASSLGNLGYGYTF.

This clonotype has just a few counts. The chain links TRBV20-1 to TRBJ2-2, with D possibly matching TRBD2 (5 bases). The V end was cut by 5 bases, the J end by 2 bases, with 12 bases between. CDR1 is DFQATT, CDR2 SNEGSKA, per germline (reference sequence). The CDR3 consists of 14 residues. The CDR3: CSAQEGNNTGELFF. Here the CDR3 DNA reads TGCAGTGCTCAAGAGGGAAATAACACCGGGGAGCTGTTTTTT.

J is TRBJ2-7 and V is TRBV4-1; TRBD2 agrees at 12 bases. The CDR3 sequence is 16 residues long. V trimming: 0 bases; J trimming: 3 bases; junction bases outside the gene matches: 3. Germline V gene sequence: CDR1 MGHRA, CDR2 YSYEKL. The CDR3 is CASSQETSGRGYEQYF. The CDR3 region has the DNA TGCGCCAGCAGCCAAGAGACTAGCGGGAGAGGCTACGAGCAGTACTTC.

The V and J genes are TRBV27 and TRBJ2-1; D may be TRBD1 (5 bases). The germline V and J ends were trimmed by 3 bases and 5 bases, with 8 bases remaining between them. CDR1 MNHEY and CDR2 SMNVEV come from the germline V gene (reference sequence). The CDR3 has 13 amino acids. The CDR3, as DNA: TGTGCCAGCAGTTTGCGGACACACAATGAGCAGTTCTTC. It specifies CASSLRTHNEQFF.

There are a few counts of this clonotype. V gene TRBV7-3 combines with J gene TRBJ1-1, with a weak D call TRBD1 (6 bases). Germline CDR1 and CDR2: SGHTA and FQGTGA. V was shortened by 2 bases and J by 3 bases, with 13 bases between the two germline ends. The CDR3 has 15 residues. The CDR3 DNA reads as TGTGCCAGCAGCTTACAAGGGGGGGCGGACACTGAAGCTTTCTTT. Translated: CASSLQGGADTEAFF.

This clonotype appeared a few times. The V call is TRBV29-1, the J call TRBJ2-1, with D perhaps being TRBD1 or TRBD2 (6 bases each). The CDR3 is made up of 15 amino acids. Trimming cost V 7 bases and J 0 bases, with 16 bases left between them. Germline CDR1 and CDR2: SQVTM and ANQGSEA. The CDR3 region has the DNA TGCAGCGGGAGAAGGGGGGCGAGCTCCTACAATGAGCAGTTCTTC. Translating gives CSGRRGASSYNEQFF.